This passage covers 19 T cell receptor beta chains from one sample sequenced in a study of blood T cell repertoires in COVID-19. Sequenced by immunoSEQ multiplex PCR; TCRdb stores in-frame clones only, minus some. The sample lists approximately 400,000 clones; around 87% were seen once. Source material: PBMCs or T cells enriched from blood (not recorded which). Receptor source: a man in his thirties or forties who had recovered from COVID-19.

The V call is TRBV4-3, the J call TRBJ2-5; 7 bases align to TRBD2. The germline V gene encodes CDR1 LGHNA and CDR2 YSLEER. CDR3 length: 13 residues. The V segment lost 4 bases and the J segment 5 bases; nucleotides outside the gene matches: 4. CDR3 nucleotides: TGCGCCAGCAGCCGCCAGGGAGGGGAGACCCAGTACTTC. It encodes CASSRQGGETQYF.

The rearrangement uses TRBV5-1 and TRBJ1-4; no reliable D call. Deletions cut 0 bases from V and 8 bases from J, with 14 bases between. This CDR3 contains 15 residues. CDR1 and CDR2 from the germline V gene are SGHRS and YFSETQ. CDR3 residues: CASSLAGTPGEKLFF. CDR3 sequence (DNA): TGCGCCAGCAGCTTGGCGGGCACGCCGGGGGAAAAACTGTTTTTT.

V usage is TRBV7-6 and J usage is TRBJ2-1; 8 bases match TRBD2. The CDR3 contains 15 residues. J gave up 7 bases and V 3 bases, and 8 bases lay outside the gene matches. Germline values: CDR1 SGHVS, CDR2 FNYEAQ. The CDR3 nucleotides are TGTGCCAGCAGCTTTGATGCGGGGGGAAGGAATGAGCAGTTCTTC. It yields the protein CASSFDAGGRNEQFF.

The chain links TRBV11-2 to TRBJ1-6; TRBD1 might be the D (5 bases). This CDR3 has 15 residues. Germline CDR1 SGHAT, CDR2 FQNNGV. V lost 5 bases, J lost 3 bases, and 11 bases lay in between. As DNA, the CDR3 is TGTGCCAGCAGCCTAGGGGCAAGCTATAATTCACCCCTCCACTTT. Protein sequence: CASSLGASYNSPLHF.

This clone was observed a single time. The J gene is TRBJ1-4, the V gene TRBV27; weak D call: TRBD1 (6 bases). From germline, CDR1 is MNHEY and CDR2 SMNVEV (reference sequence). Trimming took 5 bases from V and 8 from J, leaving 21 bases between them. This CDR3 comprises 16 residues. CDR3 in amino acids: CASSPLSTGWREKLFF. CDR3 sequence (DNA): TGTGCCAGCAGTCCCCTCTCTACAGGGTGGCGGGAAAAACTGTTTTTT.

A single count supports this clone. This chain joins TRBV7-3 and TRBJ2-1, with D perhaps TRBD2 (5 bases). This CDR3 region has 16 residues. Germline CDR1 reads SGHTA; CDR2 reads FQGTGA. V lost 1 base and J 1 base, leaving 11 bases between the germline ends. CDR3 in amino acids: CASSLRGVSSYNEQFF. DNA for the CDR3: TGTGCCAGCAGCTTAAGGGGAGTCTCTTCCTACAATGAGCAGTTCTTC. The variable domain in full, completed from reference TRBV7-3 and TRBJ2-1, reads GAGVSQTPSNKVTEKGKYVELRCDPISGHTALYWYRQSLGQGPEFLIYFQGTGAADDSGLPNDRFFAVRPEGSVSTLKIQRTERGDSAVYLCASSLRGVSSYNEQFFGPGTRLTVL.

The gene calls are TRBV11-2 and TRBJ2-7; 14 bases fit TRBD2. The ends lost 5 bases at V and 4 bases at J; junction bases unmatched: 4. CDR1 and CDR2 (germline): SGHAT, FQNNGV. This CDR3 is 15 amino acids long. CDR3 sequence (DNA): TGTGCCAGCAGCGTGGGACTAGCGGGGGCGTACGAGCAGTACTTC. Translating it yields CASSVGLAGAYEQYF.

The chain carries TRBV19 and TRBJ1-5, with 7 bases that match TRBD1. V was pared by 2 bases and J by 8 bases, with 9 bases of the junction left unmatched. The germline CDR1 and CDR2 sequences are LNHDA and SQIVND (reference sequence). The CDR3 runs 15 residues. The CDR3 nucleotides read TGTGCCAGTAGTATACGCCGTGACAGGGCCGAGCCCCAGCATTTT. Translating gives CASSIRRDRAEPQHF.

The chain carries TRBV7-2 and TRBJ1-6; 7 nucleotides align to TRBD1. Germline CDR1 is SGHTA and CDR2 is FQGNSA. With V trimmed by 1 base and J by 6 bases, 9 bases remained unmatched. The CDR3 sequence is 17 residues long. Here the CDR3 reads CASSLVFSTGTNSPLHF. DNA of the CDR3: TGTGCCAGCAGCTTAGTATTTTCGACAGGGACTAATTCACCCCTCCACTTT.

The rearrangement uses TRBV19 and TRBJ1-5, with D hard to call. The CDR3 has 13 residues. In germline, CDR1 is LNHDA, CDR2 SQIVND (reference sequence). Deletions cut 3 bases from V and 6 bases from J, with 9 bases between. CDR3 protein: CASSIRRGQPQHF. The DNA of the CDR3 is TGTGCCAGTAGTATCAGACGAGGTCAGCCCCAGCATTTT.

The chain combines TRBV12-3 or TRBV12-4 with TRBJ1-3; D unclear. Trimming removed 8 bases from V and 2 bases from J, with 7 bases in between. CDR3 size: 12 residues. The CDR3 is CASLRTGNTIYF. The DNA for the CDR3 is TGTGCCAGCCTTAGAACTGGAAACACCATATATTTT.

This clone has a handful of counts. This chain links TRBV6-1 with TRBJ2-1; 9 nucleotides line up with TRBD1. Germline V lookup: CDR1 MNHNS, CDR2 SASEGT. V lost 3 bases to trimming and J lost 9 bases; unmatched junction nucleotides: 12. The CDR3 is 16 amino acids. The CDR3 nucleotides are TGTGCCAGCAGTGATGGGTTTGGGGACAGGGACACTGAGCAGTTCTTC. It translates to CASSDGFGDRDTEQFF.

V gene TRBV4-3 combines with J gene TRBJ2-2; tentatively, D is TRBD2 (5 bases). This CDR3 comprises 16 residues. V was pared by 0 bases and J by 6 bases, with 14 bases between. Germline CDR1 and CDR2: LGHNA and YSLEER. This CDR3 is CASSQDATRGAGELFF. The CDR3, as DNA: TGCGCCAGCAGCCAAGATGCAACTAGAGGCGCCGGGGAGCTGTTTTTT.

The chain is built from TRBV6-5 and TRBJ2-7; D may be TRBD1 (6 bases). CDR1 and CDR2 (germline): MNHEY, SVGAGI. This CDR3 is 13 amino acids long. V lost 6 bases to trimming and J lost 5 bases, with 14 bases between them. The CDR3 reads CASRLQGVHEQYF. As DNA, the CDR3 is TGTGCCAGCAGACTACAGGGAGTCCACGAGCAGTACTTC.

The chain combines TRBV10-3 with TRBJ2-7, with 7 bases identical to TRBD1. Germline V gene sequence: CDR1 ENHRY, CDR2 SYGVKD. The V gene end was trimmed by 7 bases and the J gene end by 3 bases; junction bases not matched to a gene: 6. This CDR3 is built from 13 residues. CDR3 amino acids: CAIKSTGNYEQYF. The CDR3 region has the DNA TGTGCCATCAAATCGACAGGGAACTACGAGCAGTACTTC.

This chain connects TRBV12-3 or TRBV12-4 to TRBJ2-5, with D uncertain. The CDR3 extends over 13 amino acids. The V gene lost 1 base and the J gene lost 2 bases, with 5 bases spanning the gap. The CDR3 DNA sequence: TGTGCCAGCAGTTTAGGGGCACAAGAGACCCAGTACTTC. It specifies CASSLGAQETQYF.

The chain joins TRBV11-2 to TRBJ2-5; no reliable D call. Trimming removed 5 bases at V and 7 bases at J, with 14 bases between. CDR1 is SGHAT and CDR2 is FQNNGV in the germline V gene. The CDR3 covers 13 residues. The CDR3 region is CASSPIFPGTQYF. The CDR3 DNA reads TGTGCCAGCAGCCCCATCTTTCCCGGGACCCAGTACTTC.

The chain combines TRBV19 with TRBJ1-5; possibly TRBD1 for D (5 bases). This CDR3 region has 16 residues. The V gene's germline CDR1 is LNHDA and CDR2 SQIVND (reference sequence). V was trimmed by 1 base and J by 0 bases, leaving 10 bases between them. CDR3 bases: TGTGCCAGTAGTATAGTGGGGGGGAGTAGCAATCAGCCCCAGCATTTT. Translation: CASSIVGGSSNQPQHF.

This clone was detected once. At the DNA level, this CDR3 is encoded by other sequences in the same sample as well. The gene calls are TRBV12-3 or TRBV12-4 and TRBJ1-2; 7 bases map to TRBD1. The CDR3 consists of 12 residues. J gave up 4 bases and V 4 bases, and 0 bases lay outside the gene matches. CDR3 nucleotides: TGTGCCAGCAGTTCAGGGGGCTATGGCTACACCTTC. This translates into CASSSGGYGYTF.